This passage covers 5 T cell receptor beta chains from one sample sequenced in a study of blood T cell repertoires in COVID-19. Sequenced by immunoSEQ multiplex PCR; TCRdb stores in-frame clones only, minus some. The repertoire holds 180,000 or so clones, with about 87% as singletons. The sequenced sample was peripheral blood. These receptors all stem from a woman aged 30 to 39 with acute or convalescent COVID-19.

This clone has only one observation. The chain has TRBV3-1 (or the pseudogene TRBV3-2) and TRBJ2-4, with D hard to call. Trimming cost V 4 bases and J 0 bases, with 4 bases left between them. This CDR3 has 13 residues. Per the germline V gene, CDR1 is LGHDT and CDR2 is YNNKEL (reference sequence). As DNA, the CDR3 is TGTGCCAGCAGCCCCCTAGCCAAAAACATTCAGTACTTC. Translated, it gives CASSPLAKNIQYF.

The J gene is TRBJ1-6, the V gene TRBV6-5, with 9 positions matching TRBD1. CDR3 size: 15 residues. Losses at the gene ends were 0 bases for V and 7 bases for J; bases not matched to a gene: 1. Per germline, CDR1 MNHEY and CDR2 SVGAGI. The CDR3 coding sequence is TGTGCCAGCAGTTACTCGGGGACAGGGAATTCACCCCTCCACTTT. Amino acid sequence: CASSYSGTGNSPLHF.

This clone was found once. V and J are TRBV18 and TRBJ2-5, with TRBD1 matching 9 bases. The germline gives CDR1 KGHSH, CDR2 LQKENI. V was pared by 3 bases and J by 7 bases, with 3 bases of the junction left unmatched. This CDR3 region has 13 residues. CDR3 DNA sequence: TGTGCCAGCTCACCTCAGGACAGGGGGACCCAGTACTTC. Encoded protein: CASSPQDRGTQYF.

The chain couples TRBV2 to TRBJ2-2, with D possibly being TRBD2 (6 bases). This CDR3 region has 13 residues. Deletions cut 5 bases from V and 6 bases from J, with 10 bases between. Germline CDR1 and CDR2: SNHLY and FYNNEI. CDR3 sequence reads: CASSRGWAGELFF. DNA for the CDR3: TGTGCCAGCAGTCGGGGGTGGGCCGGGGAGCTGTTTTTT.

This clone was detected only once. This chain connects TRBV7-2 to TRBJ2-3, with 7 bases aligning to TRBD2. J was trimmed by 4 bases and V by 6 bases; bases with no gene match: 4. CDR1 is SGHTA and CDR2 is FQGNSA in the germline V gene. This CDR3 region has 13 residues. CDR3 sequence (DNA): TGTGCCAGCAGGGTTAGCGGGCCAGATACGCAGTATTTT. Amino acid sequence: CASRVSGPDTQYF.